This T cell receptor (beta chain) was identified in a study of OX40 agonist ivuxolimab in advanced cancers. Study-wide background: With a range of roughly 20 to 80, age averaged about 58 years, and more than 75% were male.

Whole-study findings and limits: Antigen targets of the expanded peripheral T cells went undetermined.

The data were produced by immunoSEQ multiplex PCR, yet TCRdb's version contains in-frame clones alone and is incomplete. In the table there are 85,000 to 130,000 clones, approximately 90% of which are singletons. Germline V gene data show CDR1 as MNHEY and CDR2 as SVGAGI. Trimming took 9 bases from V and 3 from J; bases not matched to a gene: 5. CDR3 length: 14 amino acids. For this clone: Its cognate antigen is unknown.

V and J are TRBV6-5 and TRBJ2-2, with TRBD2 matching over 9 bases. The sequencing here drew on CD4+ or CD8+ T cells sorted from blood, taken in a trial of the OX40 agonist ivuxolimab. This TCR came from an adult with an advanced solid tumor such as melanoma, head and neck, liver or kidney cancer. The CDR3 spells CASRLADYTGELFF. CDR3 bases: TGTGCCAGTCGACTAGCGGACTACACCGGGGAGCTGTTTTTT.